Listed here are 10 T cell receptor beta chains from one sample, sequenced in a study of blood T cell repertoires in COVID-19. Sequencing was performed with immunoSEQ multiplex PCR; in TCRdb, only in-frame clones are kept and a portion is missing. The sample includes 130,000 to 150,000 clones, 87% of them seen just once. The sequencing sample was made of PBMCs or T cells enriched from blood (not recorded which). The receptors here all came from a man aged 55 to 70 who had recovered from COVID-19.

With regard to this clone: The same CDR3 arises from other DNA sequences in this sample as well. The CDR3 DNA follows: TGTGCCAGTAGTGAGGGGGCAGGTCAGCCCCAGCATTTT. It specifies CASSEGAGQPQHF. The chain couples TRBV19 to TRBJ1-5; TRBD1 aligns across 7 bases. The V gene's germline CDR1 is LNHDA and CDR2 SQIVND (reference sequence). J was trimmed by 6 bases and V by 5 bases; bases with no gene match: 4. The CDR3 spans 13 residues.

The chain's CDR3 is CASSPTGVRATGELFF. In DNA, the CDR3 is TGTGCCAGCAGCCCGACAGGGGTTCGCGCCACCGGGGAGCTGTTTTTT. The chain couples TRBV3-1 (or the pseudogene TRBV3-2) to TRBJ2-2; 8 bases fit TRBD1. Germline V lookup: CDR1 LGHDT, CDR2 YNNKEL (reference sequence). Trimming at V came to 4 bases and at J to 4 bases, leaving 8 bases not matched to a gene. The CDR3 runs to 16 residues.

Notes on this clone: This CDR3 is also generated by other DNA sequences in the sample. The CDR3 sequence is CAISEGGGYTF. The CDR3 coding sequence is TGTGCCATCAGTGAGGGCGGGGGCTACACCTTC. The rearrangement joins TRBV10-3 to TRBJ1-2; no clear D. Between the trimmed V and J ends, which lost 2 bases and 8 bases, there was a span of 6 bases. This CDR3 spans 11 amino acids. CDR1 and CDR2 (germline): ENHRY, SYGVKD.

This clone was recorded at least ten times. The chain couples TRBV10-3 to TRBJ2-3; 7 nucleotides match TRBD1. The germline CDR1 and CDR2 sequences are ENHRY and SYGVKD. V dropped 6 bases and J dropped 9; count of bases not matched to a gene: 15. This CDR3 is 15 amino acids long. CDR3 loop: CAISTGQVLMRTQYF. Written as DNA, the CDR3 is TGTGCCATCAGCACTGGACAGGTTCTAATGCGCACGCAGTATTTT.

The chain recombines TRBV10-2 with TRBJ1-6; 8 bases are a match to TRBD1. V gave up 6 bases and J gave up 6 bases; unmatched junction bases: 4. The CDR3 length is 14 residues. In germline, CDR1 is WSHSY, CDR2 SAAADI. The CDR3 nucleotides are TGCGCCAGCAGCCCGACAGGGGCTAATTCACCCCTCCACTTT. Translation gives CASSPTGANSPLHF.

This clone was seen more than once but under ten times. The chain links TRBV28 to TRBJ2-7; TRBD1 matches at 9 bases. The CDR3 consists of 19 residues. Germline CDR1 reads MDHEN; CDR2 reads SYDVKM. Germline trimming cut 6 bases from V and 2 bases from J; bases unmatched to any gene: 20. The CDR3 spells CASSPVGTGPLRGAYEQYF. The CDR3 nucleotides read TGTGCCAGCAGCCCCGTGGGGACAGGGCCTTTACGAGGGGCCTACGAGCAGTACTTC.

The chain links TRBV7-8 to TRBJ1-1; D remains unclear. The germline V gene encodes CDR1 SGHVS and CDR2 FQNEAQ. The V end was cut by 5 bases, the J end by 5 bases, with 12 bases between. The CDR3 loop spans 13 amino acids. DNA of the CDR3: TGTGCCAGCAGCACCAGCCCGGGGACTGAAGCTTTCTTT. Its protein product is CASSTSPGTEAFF.

The chain recombines TRBV28 with TRBJ1-6; tentatively, D is TRBD1 (5 bases). CDR3 size: 15 residues. In germline, CDR1 is MDHEN, CDR2 SYDVKM. Deletions cut 4 bases from V and 8 bases from J, with 15 bases between. Here the CDR3 DNA reads TGTGCCAGCAGTTCCCCCTCCCAGGGTTATTCACCCCTCCACTTT. Protein: CASSSPSQGYSPLHF.

In this sample, this clone turned up once. The rearrangement links TRBV5-4 to TRBJ1-2, with TRBD1 matching 7 bases. The junction had 9 bases not matched to a gene; V was cut back by 5 bases and J by 8 bases. Germline V lookup: CDR1 SGHNT, CDR2 YYREEE (reference sequence). The CDR3 consists of 13 residues. CDR3 nucleotides: TGTGCCAGCAGACCGGGACAGCCCTACGGCTACACCTTC. This codes for CASRPGQPYGYTF. Complete variable domain (other parts from reference TRBV5-4 and TRBJ1-2): ETGVTQSPTHLIKTRGQQVTLRCSSQSGHNTVSWYQQALGQGPQFIFQYYREEENGRGNFPPRFSGLQFPNYSSELNVNALELDDSALYLCASRPGQPYGYTFGSGTRLTVV.

The rearrangement links TRBV19 to TRBJ1-5, with 9 bases fitting TRBD1. Germline V gene lookup returns CDR1 LNHDA and CDR2 SQIVND (reference sequence). The CDR3 has 14 amino acids. The ends lost 5 bases at V and 8 bases at J; junction bases unmatched: 7. The CDR3 loop reads CASSSGQGSKPQHF. The DNA of the CDR3 is TGTGCCAGTAGTTCTGGACAGGGGAGTAAGCCCCAGCATTTT. Together with reference TRBV19 and TRBJ1-5, the CDR3 gives the full variable domain: DGGITQSPKYLFRKEGQNVTLSCEQNLNHDAMYWYRQDPGQGLRLIYYSQIVNDFQKGDIAEGYSVSREKKESFPLTVTSAQKNPTAFYLCASSSGQGSKPQHFGDGTRLSIL.